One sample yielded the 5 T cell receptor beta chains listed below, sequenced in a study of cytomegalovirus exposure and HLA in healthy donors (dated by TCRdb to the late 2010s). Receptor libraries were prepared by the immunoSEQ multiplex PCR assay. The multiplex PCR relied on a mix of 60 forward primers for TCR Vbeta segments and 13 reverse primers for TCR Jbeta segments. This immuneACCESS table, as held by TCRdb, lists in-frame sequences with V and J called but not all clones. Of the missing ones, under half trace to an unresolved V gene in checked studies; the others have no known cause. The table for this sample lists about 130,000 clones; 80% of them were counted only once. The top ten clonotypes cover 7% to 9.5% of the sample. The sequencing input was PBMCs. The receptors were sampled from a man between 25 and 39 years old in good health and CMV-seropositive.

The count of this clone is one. CDR3: CASSAKFSSGNTIYF. CDR3 nucleotide sequence: TGTGCCAGCAGCGCTAAATTTAGCTCTGGAAACACCATATATTTT. The chain uses TRBV7-8 and TRBJ1-3, with unresolved D. The V gene lost 5 bases and the J gene lost 0 bases, with 11 bases spanning the gap. This CDR3 is built from 15 residues. Germline CDR1 is SGHVS and CDR2 is FQNEAQ.

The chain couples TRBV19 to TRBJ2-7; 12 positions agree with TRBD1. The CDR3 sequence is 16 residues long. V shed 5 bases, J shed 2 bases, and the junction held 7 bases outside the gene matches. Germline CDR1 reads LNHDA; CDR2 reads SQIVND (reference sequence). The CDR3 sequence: CASSGTGGDLTYEQYF. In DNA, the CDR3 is TGTGCCAGTAGTGGGACAGGGGGCGATTTGACCTACGAGCAGTACTTC.

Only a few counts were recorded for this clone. The CDR3 sequence: CASSLGGAGYEQYF. The CDR3, as DNA: TGTGCCAGCAGCCTCGGAGGGGCGGGCTACGAGCAGTACTTC. This chain uses TRBV7-6 with TRBJ2-7; D might be TRBD2 (6 bases). V lost 5 bases to trimming and J lost 3 bases, with 14 bases between them. CDR3 length: 14 residues. Germline CDR1 reads SGHVS; CDR2 reads FNYEAQ.

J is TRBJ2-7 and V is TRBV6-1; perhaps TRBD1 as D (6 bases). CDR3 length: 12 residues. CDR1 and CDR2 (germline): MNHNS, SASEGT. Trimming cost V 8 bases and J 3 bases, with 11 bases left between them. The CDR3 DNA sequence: TGTGCCAGCGAACGGGACAACTACGAGCAGTACTTC. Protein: CASERDNYEQYF.

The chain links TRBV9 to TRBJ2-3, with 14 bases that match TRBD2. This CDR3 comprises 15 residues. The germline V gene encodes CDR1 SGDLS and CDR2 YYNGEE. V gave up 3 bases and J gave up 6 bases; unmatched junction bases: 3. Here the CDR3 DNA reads TGTGCCAGCAGCGAGCGACTAGCGGGGGGGGATACGCAGTATTTT. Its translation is CASSERLAGGDTQYF.